This passage covers 2 T cell receptor beta chains from one sample sequenced in a study of blood T cell repertoires in COVID-19. Libraries were prepared by immunoSEQ multiplex PCR; TCRdb keeps only in-frame clonotypes and omits some of them. The table has 160,000 or so clones, roughly 90% seen once. Sequenced input: peripheral blood. These receptors were collected from a woman aged 55-69 years who had recovered from COVID-19.

This clone was seen a single time. Within the sample, other DNA sequences also encode this same CDR3. The CDR3 DNA reads TGTGCCAGCAGCCAACAGGGTTCCTACGAGCAGTACTTC. Its protein product is CASSQQGSYEQYF. The genes are TRBV3-1 (or the pseudogene TRBV3-2) and TRBJ2-7, with D possibly TRBD1 on 5 matching bases. V was cut by 2 bases and J by 1 base, with 6 bases left in between. This CDR3 has 13 amino acids. Germline V lookup: CDR1 LGHDT, CDR2 YNNKEL (reference sequence).

This chain links TRBV28 with TRBJ1-2; 9 bases align to TRBD1. With V trimmed by 5 bases and J by 4 bases, 5 bases remained unmatched. CDR1 is MDHEN and CDR2 is SYDVKM in the germline V gene. The CDR3 contains 14 residues. Here the CDR3 reads CASSAPGQGYGYTF. The CDR3 DNA reads TGTGCCAGCAGTGCCCCGGGACAGGGCTATGGCTACACCTTC.